This T cell receptor (beta chain) appears in the sequencing data of a study of a mutant IDH1 vaccine in newly diagnosed glioma. The wider study: Prior therapy was radiotherapy, temozolomide, or both; most received both.

As regards this clone: Its antigen remains unknown.

Germline CDR1 is SQVTM and CDR2 is ANQGSEA. This CDR3 region has 14 residues. V gave up 4 bases and J gave up 3 bases; unmatched junction bases: 6. Clones were sequenced by immunoSEQ multiplex PCR, and TCRdb holds only the in-frame ones, with some missing. The sample has approximately 64,000 clones; 84% are singletons. Time point here: week 11, during vaccination. In the vaccine, a single dose held 300 ug of the mutant IDH1 20-mer peptide, along with topical imiquimod. Material: PBMCs, obtained from a glioma patient whose treatment included an IDH1 peptide vaccine. This chain uses TRBV29-1 with TRBJ2-7; TRBD1 matches at 10 bases. This sequence was found in a woman in her forties or fifties with glioma. CDR3 in amino acids: CSVAADRGVYEQYF. Written as DNA, the CDR3 is TGCAGCGTTGCGGCGGACAGGGGGGTCTACGAGCAGTACTTC.